The source of this T cell receptor beta chain is a study of OX40 agonist ivuxolimab in advanced cancers. Method: immunoSEQ multiplex PCR; TCRdb's copy keeps in-frame clones and lacks some. The data show about 99,000 clones, roughly 90% seen once. Autoimmune disease history or systemic immunosuppression meant exclusion. The starting material was CD4+ or CD8+ T cells sorted from blood, obtained in a trial of the OX40 agonist ivuxolimab. The sequence derives from an adult with an advanced solid tumor such as melanoma, head and neck, liver or kidney cancer.

CDR3 loop: CASSDYRGGTQYF. CDR3 DNA: TGCGCCAGCAGTGATTATCGGGGGGGGACCCAGTACTTC. The V and J genes are TRBV10-2 and TRBJ2-5, with 8 nucleotides matching TRBD2. This CDR3 contains 13 residues. CDR1 WSHSY and CDR2 SAAADI come from the germline V gene. V lost 3 bases to trimming and J lost 7 bases; unmatched junction nucleotides: 4.